One and the same sample provided the 26 T cell receptor beta chains below, sequenced in a study of blood T cell repertoires in COVID-19. Data came from immunoSEQ multiplex PCR; TCRdb stores just in-frame clones and leaves some out. This sample has about 140,000 clones; about 82% occur once, and the top ten carry more than 3.5%. The sample taken for sequencing was peripheral blood. The receptors here all came from a woman at least 80 years old with active or convalescent COVID-19.

This chain uses TRBV7-2 with TRBJ1-4, with unresolved D. The CDR3 runs to 16 residues. The V end was cut by 4 bases, the J end by 4 bases, with 16 bases between. Germline V CDR1 and CDR2: SGHTA, FQGNSA. The CDR3 protein is CASSSSRPTGNEKLFF. CDR3 coding DNA: TGTGCCAGCAGCTCCTCTAGACCGACTGGTAATGAAAAACTGTTTTTT.

The gene calls are TRBV7-8 and TRBJ2-3; TRBD2 agrees at 10 bases. The CDR3 runs 17 residues. CDR1 and CDR2 from the germline V gene are SGHVS and FQNEAQ. Trimming at V came to 4 bases and at J to 5 bases, leaving 12 bases not matched to a gene. CDR3 bases: TGTGCCAGCAGCTCAACCCTAGCGGGGGATTTTGTAGATACGCAGTATTTT. Its protein product is CASSSTLAGDFVDTQYF.

The V and J genes are TRBV14 and TRBJ1-4, with 8 nucleotides matching TRBD1. Germline V gene lookup returns CDR1 SGHDN and CDR2 FVKESK. V was pared by 4 bases and J by 8 bases, with 3 bases of the junction left unmatched. CDR3 size: 13 residues. This chain's CDR3 is CASSRRQGEKLFF. CDR3 in DNA: TGTGCCAGCAGCCGGAGACAGGGGGAAAAACTGTTTTTT. The entire variable domain, with the rest obtained from reference TRBV14 and TRBJ1-4, is as follows: EAGVTQFPSHSVIEKGQTVTLRCDPISGHDNLYWYRRVMGKEIKFLLHFVKESKQDESGMPNNRFLAERTGGTYSTLKVQPAELEDSGVYFCASSRRQGEKLFFGSGTQLSVL.

The rearrangement links TRBV6-5 to TRBJ2-7; D perhaps matches TRBD2 (6 bases). The CDR3 extends over 15 amino acids. V shed 2 bases and J shed 4 bases, with 15 bases lying between them. CDR1 is MNHEY and CDR2 is SVGAGI in the germline V gene. CDR3: CASSYQPGRSYEQYF. CDR3 nucleotide sequence: TGTGCCAGCAGTTACCAACCAGGGAGGAGTTACGAGCAGTACTTC.

CDR3 protein: CASSLLANLYEQYF. The CDR3 nucleotides are TGTGCCAGCAGTTTACTAGCCAACCTCTACGAGCAGTACTTC. The chain employs TRBV27 and TRBJ2-7; a possible D gene is TRBD2 (5 bases). The V gene's germline CDR1 is MNHEY and CDR2 SMNVEV (reference sequence). V was trimmed by 2 bases and J by 3 bases, leaving 11 bases between them. This CDR3 spans 14 amino acids.

This sequence joins TRBV6-5 and TRBJ1-2; no firm D call. Between the trimmed V and J ends, which lost 4 bases and 4 bases, there was a span of 10 bases. Per germline, CDR1 MNHEY and CDR2 SVGAGI. The CDR3 spans 13 residues. The CDR3 is CASSSGGPYGYTF. CDR3 in DNA: TGTGCCAGCAGTTCTGGCGGCCCCTATGGCTACACCTTC.

The CDR3 DNA reads as TGCGCCAGCAGCTTGGTGGGACAGAACACAGATACGCAGTATTTT. Its protein is CASSLVGQNTDTQYF. The chain joins TRBV5-1 to TRBJ2-3, with TRBD1 matching over 7 bases. Germline lookup yields CDR1 SGHRS and CDR2 YFSETQ. V shed 0 bases and J 2 bases; nucleotides not matched to a gene: 3. CDR3 length: 15 amino acids. Using reference TRBV5-1 and TRBJ2-3 for the parts outside the CDR3, the full variable domain is KAGVTQTPRYLIKTRGQQVTLSCSPISGHRSVSWYQQTPGQGLQFLFEYFSETQRNKGNFPGRFSGRQFSNSRSEMNVSTLELGDSALYLCASSLVGQNTDTQYFGPGTRLTVL.

The genes are TRBV12-3 or TRBV12-4 and TRBJ2-7, with 7 bases fitting TRBD2. This CDR3 comprises 13 residues. J lost 2 bases, V lost 3 bases, and 1 base had no gene match. This CDR3 reads CASSFGLAYEQYF. The CDR3 DNA sequence: TGTGCCAGCAGTTTTGGACTAGCCTACGAGCAGTACTTC.

The rearrangement links TRBV28 to TRBJ2-7; D possibly corresponds to TRBD1 (6 bases). This CDR3 comprises 13 residues. Germline V lookup: CDR1 MDHEN, CDR2 SYDVKM. V was pared by 6 bases and J by 4 bases, with 13 bases between. CDR3 coding DNA: TGTGCCAGCAGCGGGACAATGAGTTACGAGCAGTACTTC. It translates to CASSGTMSYEQYF.

The sample holds a few counts of this clone. A read error may produce the germline difference seen at one junction end. Here the CDR3 reads CASSQTLQTSVSF. The DNA for the CDR3 is TGTGCCAGCAGTCAAACCCTTCAGACTAGCGTATCCTTC. The chain has TRBV6-5 and TRBJ2-7; the match to TRBD2 covers 8 bases. The CDR3 is 13 amino acids. Germline assignment: CDR1 MNHEY and CDR2 SVGAGI.

The chain recombines TRBV7-2 with TRBJ1-4; perhaps TRBD1 as D (6 bases). The CDR3 covers 13 residues. V dropped 6 bases and J dropped 3 bases, with 8 bases sitting between them. Germline loops: CDR1 SGHTA, CDR2 FQGNSA. CDR3 DNA sequence: TGTGCCAGCAGAGGGGGTTCTAATGAAAAACTGTTTTTT. The encoded protein is CASRGGSNEKLFF.

The gene calls are TRBV4-1 and TRBJ2-5, with a weak D call TRBD2 (5 bases). This CDR3 has 17 residues. The V gene lost 1 base and the J gene lost 1 base, with 16 bases spanning the gap. Per germline, CDR1 MGHRA and CDR2 YSYEKL. Written as DNA, the CDR3 is TGCGCCAGCAGCCAAGGGGTAGCGAAGGGCCCCCAAGAGACCCAGTACTTC. Translation gives CASSQGVAKGPQETQYF.

This clone was picked up a small number of times. V usage is TRBV19 and J usage is TRBJ1-5; 8 positions match TRBD1. Germline V lookup: CDR1 LNHDA, CDR2 SQIVND (reference sequence). J was trimmed by 7 bases and V by 4 bases; bases with no gene match: 12. The CDR3 is 16 residues long. CDR3 loop: CASSTRTGMTGQPQHF. For the CDR3, the DNA is TGTGCCAGTAGTACCCGGACAGGGATGACAGGACAGCCCCAGCATTTT.

This chain joins TRBV28 and TRBJ1-6; 7 positions match TRBD1. CDR3 length: 13 residues. J lost 6 bases, V lost 5 bases, and 1 base had no gene match. Germline loops: CDR1 MDHEN, CDR2 SYDVKM. CDR3 nucleotides: TGTGCCAGCAGTACAGGGGTTAATTCACCCCTCCACTTT. Translated, it gives CASSTGVNSPLHF.

This clone came up a few times. The chain joins TRBV7-8 to TRBJ2-1; 9 positions match TRBD1. Trimming removed 3 bases from V and 6 bases from J; junction bases left unmatched: 3. Germline CDR1 reads SGHVS; CDR2 reads FQNEAQ. The CDR3 has 14 amino acids. The DNA for the CDR3 is TGTGCCAGCAGCTTTGACAGGGGGGGCAATGAGCAGTTCTTC. It is translated as CASSFDRGGNEQFF. Full variable domain (missing parts from reference TRBV7-8 and TRBJ2-1): GAGVSQSPRYKVAKRGQDVALRCDPISGHVSLFWYQQALGQGPEFLTYFQNEAQLDKSGLPSDRFFAERPEGSVSTLKIQRTQQEDSAVYLCASSFDRGGNEQFFGPGTRLTVL.

This chain joins TRBV29-1 and TRBJ2-7, with TRBD2 as a possible D gene (6 bases). The CDR3 has 15 amino acids. Germline-derived CDR1 and CDR2 are SQVTM and ANQGSEA. Deletions cut 4 bases from V and 2 bases from J, with 18 bases between. The CDR3 is CSVVEGLSPTYEQYF. In DNA form, the CDR3 reads TGCAGCGTTGTGGAGGGGCTCTCGCCGACCTACGAGCAGTACTTC.

The chain joins TRBV30 to TRBJ2-7; TRBD1 aligns across 9 bases. V lost 5 bases and J lost 3; bases outside the gene matches: 8. Germline values: CDR1 GTSNPN, CDR2 SVGIG (reference sequence). The CDR3 runs 14 residues. In DNA form, the CDR3 reads TGTGCCTGGCGGGCGGGACAGGGATTCTACGAGCAGTACTTC. Residues: CAWRAGQGFYEQYF.

CDR3 nucleotide sequence: TGTGCCAGCAGCTTGGGGGCATTGGGGTTGAACACTGAAGCTTTCTTT. This encodes CASSLGALGLNTEAFF. The rearrangement links TRBV7-3 to TRBJ1-1; D possibly corresponds to TRBD1 (6 bases). In germline, CDR1 is SGHTA, CDR2 FQGTGA. The CDR3 consists of 16 residues. The V and J ends lost 3 bases and 0 bases respectively, with 14 bases between them.

In its sample, this clone was seen a few times. V and J are TRBV6-5 and TRBJ1-1; 10 bases fit TRBD1. The CDR3 consists of 13 residues. Germline V gene data show CDR1 as MNHEY and CDR2 as SVGAGI. The V segment lost 5 bases and the J segment 4 bases; nucleotides outside the gene matches: 1. The CDR3 here is CASSRQGATEAFF. The CDR3 region has the DNA TGTGCCAGCAGTCGACAGGGGGCCACTGAAGCTTTCTTT.

J is TRBJ2-7 and V is TRBV20-1; D is unclear. The V end was cut by 3 bases, the J end by 6 bases, with 9 bases between. Germline CDR1 is DFQATT and CDR2 is SNEGSKA (reference sequence). CDR3 length equals 11 residues. This CDR3 reads CSARVLREQYF. The CDR3 nucleotides are TGCAGTGCTAGGGTCCTACGCGAGCAGTACTTC.

The chain employs TRBV5-1 and TRBJ2-7; 8 bases align to TRBD1. The CDR3 loop spans 15 amino acids. Germline V lookup: CDR1 SGHRS, CDR2 YFSETQ. V dropped 2 bases and J dropped 2; count of bases not matched to a gene: 6. CDR3 residues: CASSFTGGRPYEQYF. In nucleotides, the CDR3 is TGCGCCAGCAGCTTCACAGGGGGGCGTCCCTACGAGCAGTACTTC.

The chain employs TRBV30 and TRBJ2-7; no firm D call. CDR1 and CDR2 (germline): GTSNPN, SVGIG (reference sequence). The CDR3 is made up of 12 amino acids. The ends were cut back, 0 bases at V and 1 base at J, with 4 bases in the middle. CDR3 residues: CAWSVFSYEQYF. The DNA of the CDR3 is TGTGCCTGGAGTGTCTTTTCCTACGAGCAGTACTTC.

The rearrangement uses TRBV11-2 and TRBJ2-7, with TRBD2 identical over 8 bases. J lost 5 bases, V lost 0 bases, and 3 bases had no gene match. This CDR3 comprises 14 residues. The germline CDR1 and CDR2 sequences are SGHAT and FQNNGV. The CDR3 coding sequence is TGTGCCAGCAGCTTAGAGGCGGGGGGTCACGAGCAGTACTTC. Translating gives CASSLEAGGHEQYF.

This clone was detected a few times. J is TRBJ2-7 and V is TRBV4-1, with a tentative D call TRBD2 (6 bases). From germline, CDR1 is MGHRA and CDR2 YSYEKL. The CDR3 spans 15 residues. V lost 0 bases and J 3 bases, leaving 12 bases between the germline ends. CDR3 amino acids: CASSQEGTLNYEQYF. The CDR3 DNA sequence: TGCGCCAGCAGCCAAGAAGGGACTCTAAACTACGAGCAGTACTTC.

J is TRBJ1-1 and V is TRBV29-1; D unresolved. Germline CDR1 SQVTM, CDR2 ANQGSEA. Trimming took off 7 bases at V and 0 bases at J, with 9 bases between the two ends. The CDR3 runs to 12 residues. CDR3: CSALAMNTEAFF. DNA for the CDR3: TGCAGCGCTTTAGCCATGAACACTGAAGCTTTCTTT. The full variable domain, completed using reference TRBV29-1 and TRBJ1-1, is SAVISQKPSRDICQRGTSLTIQCQVDSQVTMMFWYRQQPGQSLTLIATANQGSEATYESGFVIDKFPISRPNLTFSTLTVSNMSPEDSSIYLCSALAMNTEAFFGQGTRLTVV.

This clone has just a few counts. The chain combines TRBV6-5 with TRBJ2-7; possibly TRBD2 for D (6 bases). Germline loops: CDR1 MNHEY, CDR2 SVGAGI. V gave up 2 bases and J gave up 4 bases, with 12 bases separating them. The CDR3 length is 14 residues. CDR3 protein: CASSYTGRGYEQYF. CDR3 coding DNA: TGTGCCAGCAGTTACACGGGACGGGGGTACGAGCAGTACTTC.